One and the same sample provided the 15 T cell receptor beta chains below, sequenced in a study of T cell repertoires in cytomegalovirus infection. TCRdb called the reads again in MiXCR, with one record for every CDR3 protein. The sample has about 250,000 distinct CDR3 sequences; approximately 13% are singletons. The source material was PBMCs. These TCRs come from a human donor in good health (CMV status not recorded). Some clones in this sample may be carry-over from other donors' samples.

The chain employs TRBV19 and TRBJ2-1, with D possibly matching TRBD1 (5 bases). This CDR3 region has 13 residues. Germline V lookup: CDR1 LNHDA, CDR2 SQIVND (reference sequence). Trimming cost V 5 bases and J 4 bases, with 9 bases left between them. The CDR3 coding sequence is TGTGCCAGTAGTCGGTGGACATACAATGAGCAGTTCTTC. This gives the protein CASSRWTYNEQFF.

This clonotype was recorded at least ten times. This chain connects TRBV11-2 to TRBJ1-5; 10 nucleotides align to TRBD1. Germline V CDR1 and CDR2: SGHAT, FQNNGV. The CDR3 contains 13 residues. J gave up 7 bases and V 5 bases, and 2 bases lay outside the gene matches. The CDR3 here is CASSVDRGQPQHF. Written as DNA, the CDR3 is TGTGCCAGCAGCGTGGACAGGGGGCAGCCCCAGCATTTT.

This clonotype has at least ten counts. The CDR3 here is CASSYGTSGNNEQFF. CDR3 in DNA: TGTGCCAGCAGCTACGGGACTAGCGGGAACAATGAGCAGTTCTTC. This chain links TRBV7-2 with TRBJ2-1; 13 nucleotides agree with TRBD2. J gave up 5 bases and V 4 bases, and 2 bases lay outside the gene matches. CDR3 length: 15 residues. Germline loops: CDR1 SGHTA, CDR2 FQGNSA.

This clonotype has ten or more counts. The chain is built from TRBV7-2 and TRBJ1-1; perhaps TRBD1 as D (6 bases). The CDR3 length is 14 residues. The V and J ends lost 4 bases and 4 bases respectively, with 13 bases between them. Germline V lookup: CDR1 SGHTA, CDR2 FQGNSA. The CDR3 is CASSSASRGTEAFF. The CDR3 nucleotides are TGTGCCAGCAGCTCCGCTTCCAGGGGCACTGAAGCTTTCTTT.

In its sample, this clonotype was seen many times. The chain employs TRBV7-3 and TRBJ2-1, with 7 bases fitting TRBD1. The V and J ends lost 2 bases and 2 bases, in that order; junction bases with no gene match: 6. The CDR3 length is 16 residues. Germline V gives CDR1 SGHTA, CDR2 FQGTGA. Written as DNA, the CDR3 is TGTGCCAGCAGCTTATCGTTCGGGACAGCCTACAATGAGCAGTTCTTC. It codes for CASSLSFGTAYNEQFF.

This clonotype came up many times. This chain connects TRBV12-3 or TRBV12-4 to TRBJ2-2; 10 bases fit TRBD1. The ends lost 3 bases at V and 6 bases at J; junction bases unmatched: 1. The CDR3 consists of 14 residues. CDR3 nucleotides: TGTGCCAGCAGTTTGGGGACAGGGGCCGGGGAGCTGTTTTTT. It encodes CASSLGTGAGELFF.

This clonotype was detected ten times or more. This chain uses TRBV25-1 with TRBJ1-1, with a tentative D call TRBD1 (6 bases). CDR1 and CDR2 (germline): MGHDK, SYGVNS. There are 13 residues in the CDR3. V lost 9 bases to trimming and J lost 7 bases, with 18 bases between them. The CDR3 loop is CASGGVGGIEAFF. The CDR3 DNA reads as TGTGCCAGTGGAGGGGTAGGGGGTATTGAAGCTTTCTTT.

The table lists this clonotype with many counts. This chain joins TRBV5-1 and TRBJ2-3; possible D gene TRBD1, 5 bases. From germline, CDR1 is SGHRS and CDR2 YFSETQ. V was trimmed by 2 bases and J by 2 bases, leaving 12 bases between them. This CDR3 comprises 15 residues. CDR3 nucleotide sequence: TGCGCCAGCAGCTTCGACGACAGTGACACAGATACGCAGTATTTT. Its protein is CASSFDDSDTDTQYF.

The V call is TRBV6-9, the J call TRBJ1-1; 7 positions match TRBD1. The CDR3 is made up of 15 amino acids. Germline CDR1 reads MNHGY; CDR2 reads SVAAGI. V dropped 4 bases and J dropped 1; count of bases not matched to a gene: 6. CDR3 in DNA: TGTGCCAGCAGTTCTTTGGGACAGACGAACACTGAAGCTTTCTTT. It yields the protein CASSSLGQTNTEAFF.

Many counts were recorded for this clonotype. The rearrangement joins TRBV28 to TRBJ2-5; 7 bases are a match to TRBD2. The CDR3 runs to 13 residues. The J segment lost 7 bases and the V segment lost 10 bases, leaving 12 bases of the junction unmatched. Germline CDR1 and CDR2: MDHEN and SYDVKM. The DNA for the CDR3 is TGTGCCACCATCCAGGCGGGGGTAGGGACCCAGTACTTC. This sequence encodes CATIQAGVGTQYF.

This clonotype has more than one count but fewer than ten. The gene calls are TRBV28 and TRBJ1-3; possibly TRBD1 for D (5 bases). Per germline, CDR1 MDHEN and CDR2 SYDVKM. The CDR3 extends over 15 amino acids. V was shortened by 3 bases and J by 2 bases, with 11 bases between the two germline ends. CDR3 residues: CASSFVGEAGNTIYF. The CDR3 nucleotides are TGTGCCAGCAGTTTTGTGGGGGAGGCTGGAAACACCATATATTTT.

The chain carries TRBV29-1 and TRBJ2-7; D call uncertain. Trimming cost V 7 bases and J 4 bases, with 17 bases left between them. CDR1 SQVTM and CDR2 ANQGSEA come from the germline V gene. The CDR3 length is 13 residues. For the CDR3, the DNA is TGCAGCGGATCTAAAGGACGGATGTACGAGCAGTACTTC. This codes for CSGSKGRMYEQYF.

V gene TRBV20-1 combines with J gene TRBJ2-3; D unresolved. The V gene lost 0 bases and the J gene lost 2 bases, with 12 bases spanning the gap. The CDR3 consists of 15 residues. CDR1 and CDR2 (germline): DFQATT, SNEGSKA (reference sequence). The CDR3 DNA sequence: TGCAGTGCTAGAGATTTGGTCCAGTACACAGATACGCAGTATTTT. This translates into CSARDLVQYTDTQYF.

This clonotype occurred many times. The CDR3 coding sequence is TGCGCCAGCAGCCCTGGCCCGACTACGAATGAGCAGTTCTTC. Translation gives CASSPGPTTNEQFF. The rearrangement joins TRBV5-1 to TRBJ2-1, with D maybe TRBD2 (5 bases). This CDR3 is 14 amino acids long. Per the germline V gene, CDR1 is SGHRS and CDR2 is YFSETQ. The V end was cut by 4 bases, the J end by 7 bases, with 15 bases between.

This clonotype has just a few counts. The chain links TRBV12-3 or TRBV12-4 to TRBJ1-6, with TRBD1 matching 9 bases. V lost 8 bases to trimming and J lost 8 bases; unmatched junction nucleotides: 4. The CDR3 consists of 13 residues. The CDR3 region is CASRDREDSPLHF. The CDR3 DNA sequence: TGTGCCAGCCGGGACAGGGAAGATTCACCCCTCCACTTT.